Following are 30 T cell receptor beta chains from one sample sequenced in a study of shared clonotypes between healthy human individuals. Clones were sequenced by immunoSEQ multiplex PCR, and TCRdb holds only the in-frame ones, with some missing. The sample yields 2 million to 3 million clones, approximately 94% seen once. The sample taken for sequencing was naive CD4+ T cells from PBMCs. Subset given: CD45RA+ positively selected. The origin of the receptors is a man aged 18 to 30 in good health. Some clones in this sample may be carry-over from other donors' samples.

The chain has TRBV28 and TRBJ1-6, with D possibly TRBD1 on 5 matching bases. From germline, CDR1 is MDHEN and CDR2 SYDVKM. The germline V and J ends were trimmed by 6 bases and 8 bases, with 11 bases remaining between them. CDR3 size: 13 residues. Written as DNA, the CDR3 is TGTGCCAGCAGGACATCCAGGGATTCACCCCTCCACTTT. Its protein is CASRTSRDSPLHF.

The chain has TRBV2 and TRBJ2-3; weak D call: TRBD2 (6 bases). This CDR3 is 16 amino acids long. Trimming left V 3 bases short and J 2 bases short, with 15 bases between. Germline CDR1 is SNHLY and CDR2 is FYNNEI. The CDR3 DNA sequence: TGTGCCAGCAGTGATGTAGCGGCCCTTTTCACAGATACGCAGTATTTT. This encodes CASSDVAALFTDTQYF.

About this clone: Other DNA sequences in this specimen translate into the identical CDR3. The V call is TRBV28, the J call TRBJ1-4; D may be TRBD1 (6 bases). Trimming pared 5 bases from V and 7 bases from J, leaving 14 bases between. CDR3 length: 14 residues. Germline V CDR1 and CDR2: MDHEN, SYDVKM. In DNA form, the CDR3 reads TGTGCCAGCAGTCGAGGGGGTTTGGGTGAAAAACTGTTTTTT. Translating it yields CASSRGGLGEKLFF.

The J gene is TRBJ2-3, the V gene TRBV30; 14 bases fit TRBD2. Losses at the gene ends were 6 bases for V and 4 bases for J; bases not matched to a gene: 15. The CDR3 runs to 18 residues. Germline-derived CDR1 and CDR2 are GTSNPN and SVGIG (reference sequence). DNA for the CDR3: TGTGCCTGTGCGAGGGGACTAGCGGGAGTTTGGTCGGCAGATACGCAGTATTTT. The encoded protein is CACARGLAGVWSADTQYF.

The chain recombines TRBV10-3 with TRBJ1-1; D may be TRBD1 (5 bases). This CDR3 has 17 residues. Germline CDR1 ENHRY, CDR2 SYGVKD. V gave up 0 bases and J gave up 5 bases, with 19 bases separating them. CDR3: CAISESLSGGVGTEAFF. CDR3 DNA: TGTGCCATCAGTGAGTCCCTGTCGGGGGGAGTAGGAACTGAAGCTTTCTTT.

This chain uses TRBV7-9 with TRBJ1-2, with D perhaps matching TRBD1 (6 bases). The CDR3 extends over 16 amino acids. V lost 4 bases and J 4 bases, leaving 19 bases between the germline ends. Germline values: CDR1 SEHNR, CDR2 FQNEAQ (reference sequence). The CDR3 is CASSSEISGTSYGYTF. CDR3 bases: TGTGCCAGCAGCTCCGAAATTTCCGGGACAAGCTATGGCTACACCTTC.

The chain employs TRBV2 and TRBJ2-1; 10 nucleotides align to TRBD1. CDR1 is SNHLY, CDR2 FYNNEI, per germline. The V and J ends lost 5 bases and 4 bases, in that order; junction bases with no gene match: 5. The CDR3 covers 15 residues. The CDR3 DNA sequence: TGTGCCAGCAGTTCCGACAGGGGGCAATACAATGAGCAGTTCTTC. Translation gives CASSSDRGQYNEQFF.

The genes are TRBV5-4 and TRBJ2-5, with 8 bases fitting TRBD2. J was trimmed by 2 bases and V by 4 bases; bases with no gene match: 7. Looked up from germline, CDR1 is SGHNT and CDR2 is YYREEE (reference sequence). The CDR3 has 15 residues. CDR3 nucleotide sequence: TGTGCCAGCAGCCGGGGGGGGAGAGATCAAGAGACCCAGTACTTC. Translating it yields CASSRGGRDQETQYF.

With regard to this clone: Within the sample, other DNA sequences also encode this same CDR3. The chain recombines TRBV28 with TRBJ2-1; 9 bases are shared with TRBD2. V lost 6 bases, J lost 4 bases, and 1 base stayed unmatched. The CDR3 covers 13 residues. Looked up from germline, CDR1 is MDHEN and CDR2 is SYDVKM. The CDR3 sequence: CASRTSGYNEQFF. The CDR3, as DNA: TGTGCCAGCAGGACTAGCGGTTACAATGAGCAGTTCTTC.

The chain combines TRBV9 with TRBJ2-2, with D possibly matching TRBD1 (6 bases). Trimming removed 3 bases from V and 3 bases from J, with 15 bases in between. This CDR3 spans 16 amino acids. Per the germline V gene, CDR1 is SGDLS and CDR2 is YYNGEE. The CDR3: CASSAITGLDTGELFF. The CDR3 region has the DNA TGTGCCAGCAGCGCAATCACAGGGTTGGACACCGGGGAGCTGTTTTTT.

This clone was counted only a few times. The CDR3 sequence: CAWGPAMQPQHF. The CDR3 DNA is TGTGCCTGGGGACCCGCGATGCAGCCCCAGCATTTT. The J gene is TRBJ1-5, the V gene TRBV30; D is ambiguous. Germline V gene data show CDR1 as GTSNPN and CDR2 as SVGIG (reference sequence). Trimming took 5 bases from V and 7 from J, leaving 12 bases between them. The CDR3 sequence is 12 residues long.

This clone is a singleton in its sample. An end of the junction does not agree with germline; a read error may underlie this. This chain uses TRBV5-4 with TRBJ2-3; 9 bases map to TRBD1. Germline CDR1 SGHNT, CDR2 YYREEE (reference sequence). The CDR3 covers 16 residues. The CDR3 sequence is CASSLGRQGVADTQYF. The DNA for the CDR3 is TGTGCCAGCAGTTTGGGACGACAGGGGGTCGCAGATACGCAGTATTTT.

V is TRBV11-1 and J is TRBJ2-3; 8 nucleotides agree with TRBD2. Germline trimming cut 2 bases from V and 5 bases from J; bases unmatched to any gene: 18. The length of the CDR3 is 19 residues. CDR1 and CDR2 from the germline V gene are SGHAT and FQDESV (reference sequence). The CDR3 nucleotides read TGTGCCAGCAGCTTACACCCTGTCGGTGGCGGGAGGCGGGGAGATACGCAGTATTTT. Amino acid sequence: CASSLHPVGGGRRGDTQYF.

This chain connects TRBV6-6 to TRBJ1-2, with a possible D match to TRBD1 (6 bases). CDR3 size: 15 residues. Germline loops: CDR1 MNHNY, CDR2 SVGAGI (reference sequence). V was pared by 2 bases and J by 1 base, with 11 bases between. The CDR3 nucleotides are TGTGCCAGCAGTTACGTGGACAGCCGTAACTATGGCTACACCTTC. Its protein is CASSYVDSRNYGYTF.

CDR3 sequence reads: CASSRDSRYEQYF. DNA of the CDR3: TGTGCCAGCAGTAGGGACAGCCGCTACGAGCAGTACTTC. This sequence joins TRBV7-2 and TRBJ2-7; TRBD1 aligns across 7 bases. V gave up 6 bases and J gave up 3 bases; unmatched junction bases: 5. Germline CDR1 is SGHTA and CDR2 is FQGNSA. The CDR3 consists of 13 residues.

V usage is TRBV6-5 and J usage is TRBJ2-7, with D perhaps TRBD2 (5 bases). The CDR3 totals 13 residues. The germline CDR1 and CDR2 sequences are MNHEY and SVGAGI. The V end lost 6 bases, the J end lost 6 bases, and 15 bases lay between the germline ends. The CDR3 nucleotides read TGTGCCAGCAGCCCAGGCGGGCTCGGCGAGCAGTACTTC. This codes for CASSPGGLGEQYF.

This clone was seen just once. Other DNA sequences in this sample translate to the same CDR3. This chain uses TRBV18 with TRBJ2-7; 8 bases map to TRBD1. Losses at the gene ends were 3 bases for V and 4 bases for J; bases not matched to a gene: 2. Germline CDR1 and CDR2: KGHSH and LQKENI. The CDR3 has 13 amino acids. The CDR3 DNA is TGTGCCAGCTCACCGGGACAGGATTACGAGCAGTACTTC. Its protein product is CASSPGQDYEQYF.

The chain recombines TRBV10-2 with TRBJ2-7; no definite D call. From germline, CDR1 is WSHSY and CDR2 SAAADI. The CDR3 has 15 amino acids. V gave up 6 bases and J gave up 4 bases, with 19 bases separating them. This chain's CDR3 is CASRDPPIGLYEQYF. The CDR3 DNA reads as TGCGCCAGCAGAGACCCCCCAATCGGTCTTTACGAGCAGTACTTC.

CDR3 nucleotide sequence: TGTGCCAGCAGCCCGAAGACAGGGGGAGGAGGCGAGCAGTACTTC. This translates into CASSPKTGGGGEQYF. J is TRBJ2-7 and V is TRBV11-2; 9 bases map to TRBD1. The length of the CDR3 is 15 residues. Germline V gene lookup returns CDR1 SGHAT and CDR2 FQNNGV. V gave up 5 bases and J gave up 6 bases; unmatched junction bases: 11.

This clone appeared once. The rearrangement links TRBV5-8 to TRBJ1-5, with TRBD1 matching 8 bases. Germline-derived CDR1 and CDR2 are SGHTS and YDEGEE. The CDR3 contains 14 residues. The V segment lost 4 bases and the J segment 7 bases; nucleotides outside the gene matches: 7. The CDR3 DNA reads TGTGCCAGCAGCCGGACAGGGCAGGGCCAGCCCCAGCATTTT. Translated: CASSRTGQGQPQHF.

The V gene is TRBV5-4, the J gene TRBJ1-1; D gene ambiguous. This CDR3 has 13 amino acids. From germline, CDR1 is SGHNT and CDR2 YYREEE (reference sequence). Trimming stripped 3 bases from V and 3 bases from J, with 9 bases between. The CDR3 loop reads CASSYRSDTEAFF. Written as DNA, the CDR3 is TGTGCCAGCAGCTACAGATCAGACACTGAAGCTTTCTTT.

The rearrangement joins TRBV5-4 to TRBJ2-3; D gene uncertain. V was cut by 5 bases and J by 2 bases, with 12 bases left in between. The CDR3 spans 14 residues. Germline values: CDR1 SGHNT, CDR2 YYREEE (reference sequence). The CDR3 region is CASRMGGITDTQYF. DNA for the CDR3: TGTGCCAGCAGGATGGGTGGGATCACAGATACGCAGTATTTT.

CDR3 protein: CASRHSSGYTF. The CDR3 coding sequence is TGTGCCAGCAGACACAGTAGTGGCTACACCTTC. The chain has TRBV2 and TRBJ1-2; D not resolved. The CDR3 length is 11 residues. Germline assignment: CDR1 SNHLY and CDR2 FYNNEI. Trimming removed 6 bases at V and 7 bases at J, with 9 bases between.

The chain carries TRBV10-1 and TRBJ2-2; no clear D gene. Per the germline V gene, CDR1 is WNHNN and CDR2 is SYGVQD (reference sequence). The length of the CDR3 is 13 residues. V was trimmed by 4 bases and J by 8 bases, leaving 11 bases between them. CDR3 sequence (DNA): TGCGCCAGCAGTGGCCCGAACTCGGGGGAGCTGTTTTTT. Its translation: CASSGPNSGELFF.

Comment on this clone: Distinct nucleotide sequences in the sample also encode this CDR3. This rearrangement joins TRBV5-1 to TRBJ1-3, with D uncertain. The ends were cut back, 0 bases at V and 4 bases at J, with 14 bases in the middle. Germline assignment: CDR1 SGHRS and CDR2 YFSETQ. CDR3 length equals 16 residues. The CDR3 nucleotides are TGCGCCAGCAGCTTGGCCGGGCCCGGAAGGGGAAACACCATATATTTT. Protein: CASSLAGPGRGNTIYF.

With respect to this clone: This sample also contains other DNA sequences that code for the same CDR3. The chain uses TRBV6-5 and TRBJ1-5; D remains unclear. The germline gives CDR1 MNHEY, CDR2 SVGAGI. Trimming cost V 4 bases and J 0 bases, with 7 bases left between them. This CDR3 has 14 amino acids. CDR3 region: CASSSGGSNQPQHF. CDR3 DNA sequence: TGTGCCAGCAGTTCGGGTGGTAGCAATCAGCCCCAGCATTTT.

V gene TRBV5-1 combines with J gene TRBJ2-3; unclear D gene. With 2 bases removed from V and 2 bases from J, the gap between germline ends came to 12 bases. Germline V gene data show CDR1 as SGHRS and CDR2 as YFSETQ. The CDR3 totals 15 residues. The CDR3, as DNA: TGCGCCAGCAGCTTAATCAGCTCCTCCACAGATACGCAGTATTTT. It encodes CASSLISSSTDTQYF.

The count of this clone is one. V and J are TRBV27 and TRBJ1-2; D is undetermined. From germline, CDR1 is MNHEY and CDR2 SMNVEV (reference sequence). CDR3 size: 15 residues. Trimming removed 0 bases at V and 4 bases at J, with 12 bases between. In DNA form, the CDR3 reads TGTGCCAGCAGTTTATCTCCGGGGATCAGCTATGGCTACACCTTC. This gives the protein CASSLSPGISYGYTF.

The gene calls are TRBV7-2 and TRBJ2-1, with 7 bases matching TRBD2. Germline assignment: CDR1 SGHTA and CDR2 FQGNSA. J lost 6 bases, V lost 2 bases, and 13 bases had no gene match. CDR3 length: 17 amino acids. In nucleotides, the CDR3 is TGTGCCAGCAGCTTAAGGGGAGGGGCGCGTCAGGCCAATGAGCAGTTCTTC. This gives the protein CASSLRGGARQANEQFF.

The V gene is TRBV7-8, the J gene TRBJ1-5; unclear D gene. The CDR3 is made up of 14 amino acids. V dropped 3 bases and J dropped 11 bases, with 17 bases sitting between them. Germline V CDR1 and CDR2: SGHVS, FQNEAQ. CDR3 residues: CASSFSPVVPAQHF. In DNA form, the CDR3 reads TGTGCCAGCAGCTTTTCCCCGGTGGTCCCAGCCCAGCATTTT. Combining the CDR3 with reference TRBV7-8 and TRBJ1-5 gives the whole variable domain GAGVSQSPRYKVAKRGQDVALRCDPISGHVSLFWYQQALGQGPEFLTYFQNEAQLDKSGLPSDRFFAERPEGSVSTLKIQRTQQEDSAVYLCASSFSPVVPAQHFGDGTRLSIL.